A single sample is the source of the 21 T cell receptor beta chains below, sequenced in a study of blood T cell repertoires in COVID-19 (dated by TCRdb to the early 2020s). The protocol used for the library was the immunoSEQ multiplex PCR assay. This immuneACCESS table, as held by TCRdb, lists in-frame sequences with V and J called but not all clones. Of the missing ones, under half trace to an unresolved V gene in checked studies; the others have no known cause. The sample has around 200,000 clones on record, roughly 76% of them singletons. 4.5% to 5.5% of the sample is in the top ten clones. The sample consisted of peripheral blood. The receptors derive from a human donor in a cohort sampled during active COVID-19.

The J gene is TRBJ2-7, the V gene TRBV4-3; 11 bases map to TRBD2. With 1 base clipped from V and 9 bases from J, the junction kept 11 bases outside the gene matches. Germline V gives CDR1 LGHNA, CDR2 YSLEER. There are 16 residues in the CDR3. As DNA, the CDR3 is TGCGCCAGCAGCCAAGGTAGCGGGAGGGCCAAGGGGGTGCAGTACTTC. Protein product: CASSQGSGRAKGVQYF.

The V call is TRBV4-2, the J call TRBJ2-1; 12 bases are shared with TRBD2. This CDR3 has 15 amino acids. J was trimmed by 7 bases and V by 4 bases; bases with no gene match: 5. Germline V gene data show CDR1 as LGHNA and CDR2 as YNFKEQ. The CDR3 DNA sequence: TGTGCCAGCAGCCCGGGACTAGCGGGTAGGAATGAGCAGTTCTTC. Translation: CASSPGLAGRNEQFF.

V usage is TRBV7-2 and J usage is TRBJ2-5, with TRBD1 matching over 12 bases. The length of the CDR3 is 16 residues. Germline CDR1 and CDR2: SGHTA and FQGNSA. With V trimmed by 5 bases and J by 6 bases, 10 bases remained unmatched. As DNA, the CDR3 is TGTGCCAGCAGCGTAGGGACAGGGGGCCTACGACAGACCCAGTACTTC. As protein: CASSVGTGGLRQTQYF.

The J gene is TRBJ1-3, the V gene TRBV5-1; a possible D gene is TRBD1 (6 bases). From germline, CDR1 is SGHRS and CDR2 YFSETQ. CDR3 length: 15 residues. The V end lost 4 bases, the J end lost 0 bases, and 11 bases lay between the germline ends. The CDR3 bases are TGCGCCAGCAGCCCGACAGGTAACTCTGGAAACACCATATATTTT. This codes for CASSPTGNSGNTIYF.

The V gene is TRBV6-2 or TRBV6-3, the J gene TRBJ2-1; a possible D gene is TRBD2 (7 bases). Trimming removed 5 bases at V and 6 bases at J, with 17 bases between. The V gene's germline CDR1 is MNHEY and CDR2 SVGEGT. This CDR3 has 15 residues. This CDR3 is CASSPGVAGRNEQFF. The DNA of the CDR3 is TGTGCCAGCAGTCCAGGGGTAGCGGGCCGCAATGAGCAGTTCTTC.

This rearrangement joins TRBV4-2 to TRBJ2-7; 8 bases align to TRBD2. Per germline, CDR1 LGHNA and CDR2 YNFKEQ. V lost 6 bases to trimming and J lost 2 bases; unmatched junction nucleotides: 9. The CDR3 runs to 15 residues. The CDR3 protein is CASRRGISGTYEQYF. CDR3 in DNA: TGTGCCAGCAGACGGGGGATTAGCGGGACCTACGAGCAGTACTTC.

The rearrangement uses TRBV24-1 and TRBJ1-2; TRBD1 aligns across 7 bases. Per germline, CDR1 KGHDR and CDR2 SFDVKD. The V gene end was trimmed by 4 bases and the J gene end by 2 bases; junction bases not matched to a gene: 6. This CDR3 spans 15 amino acids. Here the CDR3 reads CATSDPTGRNYGYTF. The DNA of the CDR3 is TGTGCCACCAGTGACCCGACAGGGAGGAACTATGGCTACACCTTC.

V is TRBV10-3 and J is TRBJ2-4; D is possibly TRBD1 (7 bases). Germline V gene sequence: CDR1 ENHRY, CDR2 SYGVKD. V was shortened by 2 bases and J by 2 bases, with 16 bases between the two germline ends. The CDR3 is made up of 17 amino acids. This CDR3 is CAISEPVAGGTKNIQYF. The CDR3 region has the DNA TGTGCCATCAGTGAGCCCGTGGCAGGGGGGACCAAAAACATTCAGTACTTC.

The gene calls are TRBV19 and TRBJ2-5, with unresolved D. The CDR3 consists of 13 residues. CDR1 is LNHDA, CDR2 SQIVND, per germline (reference sequence). V lost 7 bases to trimming and J lost 1 base, with 10 bases between them. CDR3 DNA sequence: TGTGCCAGTATCCTGGCCCCCCAAGAGACCCAGTACTTC. This encodes CASILAPQETQYF.

The CDR3 region has the DNA TGCGCCAGCAGTTTCGGGACTAGCGAGGGTATCGAGACCCAGTACTTC. Encoded protein: CASSFGTSEGIETQYF. The chain joins TRBV5-1 to TRBJ2-5; 10 bases are a match to TRBD2. From germline, CDR1 is SGHRS and CDR2 YFSETQ. The V segment lost 5 bases and the J segment 5 bases; nucleotides outside the gene matches: 12. This CDR3 contains 16 residues.

The chain is built from TRBV24-1 and TRBJ2-7; tentative D call: TRBD1 (6 bases). CDR3 size: 14 residues. Trimming pared 4 bases from V and 9 bases from J, leaving 18 bases between. The V gene's germline CDR1 is KGHDR and CDR2 SFDVKD. The CDR3 protein is CATSETGTMSGQYF. For the CDR3, the DNA is TGTGCCACCAGTGAGACCGGGACAATGAGTGGGCAGTACTTC.

This clone was counted once. The chain recombines TRBV6-4 with TRBJ1-2; TRBD1 might be the D (6 bases). Deletions cut 2 bases from V and 6 bases from J, with 10 bases between. The CDR3 spans 13 residues. CDR1 MRHNA and CDR2 SNTAGT come from the germline V gene. The CDR3 DNA sequence: TGTGCCAGCAGTGACGGCAGGGGACATGGCTACACCTTC. The encoded protein is CASSDGRGHGYTF.

The rearrangement uses TRBV4-3 and TRBJ2-4; 14 bases map to TRBD2. Trimming cost V 4 bases and J 6 bases; bases outside gene matches: 20. The CDR3 sequence is 21 residues long. The germline V gene encodes CDR1 LGHNA and CDR2 YSLEER. The DNA of the CDR3 is TGCGCCAGCAGCCCATACGTCCCGGGACTAGCGGGAGCTTCTTGGACAAACATTCAGTACTTC. It is translated as CASSPYVPGLAGASWTNIQYF.

The chain combines TRBV13 with TRBJ2-3, with 10 bases aligning to TRBD2. Per the germline V gene, CDR1 is PRHDT and CDR2 is FYEKMQ (reference sequence). The trim removed 0 bases at V and 3 bases at J, leaving 6 bases unmatched. The CDR3 totals 17 residues. The DNA for the CDR3 is TGTGCCAGCAGCTTAGGAGTCCTAGCGGGAGAAACAGATACGCAGTATTTT. It codes for CASSLGVLAGETDTQYF.

J is TRBJ1-5 and V is TRBV7-2, with D uncertain. V lost 6 bases, J lost 5 bases, and 11 bases lay in between. The V gene's germline CDR1 is SGHTA and CDR2 FQGNSA. This CDR3 region has 13 residues. The CDR3 protein is CASSFTGYQPQHF. CDR3 DNA: TGTGCCAGCAGTTTTACTGGTTATCAGCCCCAGCATTTT.

The gene calls are TRBV5-6 and TRBJ2-7, with 12 bases that match TRBD2. Germline CDR1 SGHDT, CDR2 YYEEEE. Germline trimming cut 7 bases from V and 3 bases from J; bases unmatched to any gene: 14. The CDR3 contains 17 residues. CDR3 amino acids: CASSRGTSGRSFYEQYF. CDR3 nucleotide sequence: TGTGCCAGCTCGAGGGGGACTAGCGGGCGAAGCTTCTACGAGCAGTACTTC.

CDR3 DNA sequence: TGTGCCAGCAGTTTCGAGGACATTTATGGCTACACCTTC. It translates to CASSFEDIYGYTF. This chain links TRBV28 with TRBJ1-2, with D perhaps matching TRBD1 (5 bases). The CDR3 sequence is 13 residues long. With 3 bases removed from V and 5 bases from J, the gap between germline ends came to 10 bases. The V gene's germline CDR1 is MDHEN and CDR2 SYDVKM.

The rearrangement links TRBV24-1 to TRBJ2-1, with 9 bases aligning to TRBD1. This CDR3 is 13 amino acids long. V was clipped by 9 bases and J by 6 bases; unmatched bases: 5. The germline V gene has CDR1 KGHDR and CDR2 SFDVKD. The CDR3 nucleotides read TGTGCCACCGGGGGGACAGGGCCCAATGAGCAGTTCTTC. It codes for CATGGTGPNEQFF.

This clone has only a few counts. J is TRBJ1-6 and V is TRBV4-1; unclear D gene. Germline V lookup: CDR1 MGHRA, CDR2 YSYEKL. Trimming removed 4 bases at V and 7 bases at J, with 23 bases between. This CDR3 has 18 residues. CDR3 region: CASSPKGQTGAQNSPLHF. CDR3 coding DNA: TGCGCCAGCAGCCCGAAGGGCCAGACGGGAGCACAAAATTCACCCCTCCACTTT.

CDR3: CASSQVLGQGVDEQFF. The CDR3, as DNA: TGTGCCAGCAGCCAAGTGTTGGGACAGGGTGTGGATGAGCAGTTCTTC. V and J are TRBV14 and TRBJ2-1; TRBD1 aligns across 9 bases. The germline CDR1 and CDR2 sequences are SGHDN and FVKESK. Trimming removed 1 base from V and 8 bases from J; junction bases left unmatched: 9. The CDR3 has 16 residues.

This chain joins TRBV19 and TRBJ2-1; 10 bases match TRBD2. J gave up 4 bases and V 5 bases, and 5 bases lay outside the gene matches. Germline lookup yields CDR1 LNHDA and CDR2 SQIVND (reference sequence). This CDR3 comprises 15 residues. The chain's CDR3 is CASSPLAGVYNEQFF. CDR3 in DNA: TGTGCCAGTAGTCCCCTAGCGGGAGTGTACAATGAGCAGTTCTTC. Combining the CDR3 with reference TRBV19 and TRBJ2-1 gives the whole variable domain DGGITQSPKYLFRKEGQNVTLSCEQNLNHDAMYWYRQDPGQGLRLIYYSQIVNDFQKGDIAEGYSVSREKKESFPLTVTSAQKNPTAFYLCASSPLAGVYNEQFFGPGTRLTVL.